The 24 T cell receptor beta chains listed next were all sequenced from one sample in a study of blood T cell repertoires in COVID-19. Clones were sequenced by immunoSEQ multiplex PCR, and TCRdb holds only the in-frame ones, with some missing. The sample gives 70,000 to 100,000 clones, 72% of which show up once; about 22% is in the top ten. The sample was peripheral blood. Receptor source: an older woman in a cohort sampled during active or convalescent COVID-19.

The V and J genes are TRBV18 and TRBJ2-2; tentatively, D is TRBD2 (6 bases). With 2 bases removed from V and 4 bases from J, the gap between germline ends came to 11 bases. This CDR3 has 15 residues. CDR1 is KGHSH, CDR2 LQKENI, per germline. CDR3 sequence reads: CASSPTGGVTGELFF. In DNA, the CDR3 is TGTGCCAGCTCACCAACCGGGGGAGTCACCGGGGAGCTGTTTTTT. The full variable domain, rest sourced from reference TRBV18 and TRBJ2-2, is NAGVMQNPRHLVRRRGQEARLRCSPMKGHSHVYWYRQLPEEGLKFMVYLQKENIIDESGMPKERFSAEFPKEGPSILRIQQVVRGDSAAYFCASSPTGGVTGELFFGEGSRLTVL.

This sequence joins TRBV5-1 and TRBJ1-6; D is unresolved. V was cut by 2 bases and J by 2 bases, with 11 bases left in between. This CDR3 contains 16 residues. Looked up from germline, CDR1 is SGHRS and CDR2 is YFSETQ. The CDR3 spells CASSFDGSTYNSPLHF. Here the CDR3 DNA reads TGCGCCAGCAGCTTTGACGGGAGTACCTATAATTCACCCCTCCACTTT.

V is TRBV5-1 and J is TRBJ1-4; D remains ambiguous. The V and J ends lost 2 bases and 4 bases respectively, with 12 bases between them. CDR3 length equals 15 residues. Germline loops: CDR1 SGHRS, CDR2 YFSETQ. The CDR3 DNA reads as TGCGCCAGCAGCTTACAGAGCCGAATTAATGAAAAACTGTTTTTT. It encodes CASSLQSRINEKLFF. Complete variable domain (other parts from reference TRBV5-1 and TRBJ1-4): KAGVTQTPRYLIKTRGQQVTLSCSPISGHRSVSWYQQTPGQGLQFLFEYFSETQRNKGNFPGRFSGRQFSNSRSEMNVSTLELGDSALYLCASSLQSRINEKLFFGSGTQLSVL.

V usage is TRBV6-6 and J usage is TRBJ2-2; 7 bases are a match to TRBD1. The CDR3 runs 16 residues. Germline V CDR1 and CDR2: MNHNY, SVGAGI (reference sequence). J was trimmed by 5 bases and V by 7 bases; bases with no gene match: 13. Written as DNA, the CDR3 is TGTGCCAGCACCCCCCGAGACAGGGTTGGGACCGGGGAGCTGTTTTTT. Translated: CASTPRDRVGTGELFF.

A single count supports this clone. The rearrangement links TRBV2 to TRBJ1-1; D possibly corresponds to TRBD1 (5 bases). This CDR3 has 13 residues. V was cut by 3 bases and J by 1 base, with 6 bases left in between. CDR1 and CDR2 (germline): SNHLY, FYNNEI. The CDR3 nucleotides read TGTGCCAGCAGTGATCAGGGGAACACTGAAGCTTTCTTT. Its translation is CASSDQGNTEAFF.

The J gene is TRBJ2-7, the V gene TRBV18; D perhaps matches TRBD2 (5 bases). CDR3 size: 13 residues. V gave up 3 bases and J gave up 4 bases, with 10 bases separating them. Germline CDR1 is KGHSH and CDR2 is LQKENI. The CDR3 sequence: CASSPGTGYEQYF. In DNA form, the CDR3 reads TGTGCCAGCTCACCTGGTACGGGGTACGAGCAGTACTTC. Together with reference TRBV18 and TRBJ2-7, the CDR3 gives the full variable domain: NAGVMQNPRHLVRRRGQEARLRCSPMKGHSHVYWYRQLPEEGLKFMVYLQKENIIDESGMPKERFSAEFPKEGPSILRIQQVVRGDSAAYFCASSPGTGYEQYFGPGTRLTVT.

The gene calls are TRBV6-5 and TRBJ1-1; D unresolved. Germline V gives CDR1 MNHEY, CDR2 SVGAGI. This CDR3 contains 13 residues. V was trimmed by 3 bases and J by 3 bases, leaving 8 bases between them. The CDR3, as DNA: TGTGCCAGCAGTTATTTCCCTCACACTGAAGCTTTCTTT. This codes for CASSYFPHTEAFF.

The chain carries TRBV12-3 or TRBV12-4 and TRBJ2-5, with TRBD1 identical over 9 bases. The CDR3 has 13 amino acids. V lost 8 bases, J lost 5 bases, and 6 bases stayed unmatched. The CDR3 loop is CASETGGSETQYF. The CDR3 DNA reads TGTGCCAGCGAGACAGGGGGTAGCGAGACCCAGTACTTC.

In its sample, this clone was seen a few times. The genes are TRBV7-8 and TRBJ1-2; 7 nucleotides line up with TRBD1. This CDR3 region has 14 residues. Per germline, CDR1 SGHVS and CDR2 FQNEAQ. V shed 0 bases, J shed 4 bases, and the junction held 2 bases outside the gene matches. The CDR3: CASSLAGGSYGYTF. CDR3 coding DNA: TGTGCCAGCAGCTTAGCAGGGGGCTCCTATGGCTACACCTTC.

The chain uses TRBV6-5 and TRBJ1-1, with 8 bases lining up with TRBD1. The CDR3 totals 16 residues. Germline V gene lookup returns CDR1 MNHEY and CDR2 SVGAGI. Trimming at V came to 2 bases and at J to 3 bases, leaving 8 bases not matched to a gene. The CDR3, as DNA: TGTGCCAGCAGTTACGGACAGGGTGTTGTAGACACTGAAGCTTTCTTT. Amino acid sequence: CASSYGQGVVDTEAFF.

The table lists this clone with many counts. The gene calls are TRBV20-1 and TRBJ1-1; TRBD1 is a possible D gene (5 bases). The CDR3 contains 11 residues. V was trimmed by 7 bases and J by 12 bases, leaving 18 bases between them. Germline V gives CDR1 DFQATT, CDR2 SNEGSKA (reference sequence). CDR3: CSVGRVSETFF. CDR3 DNA: TGCAGTGTTGGCAGGGTCTCAGAAACTTTCTTT.

There are many counts of this clone. The V call is TRBV11-1, the J call TRBJ2-1, with 12 nucleotides matching TRBD2. Unmatched junction bases numbered 2, after V lost 4 bases and J lost 7 bases. The CDR3 runs 14 residues. CDR1 is SGHAT, CDR2 FQDESV, per germline (reference sequence). The CDR3 DNA reads TGTGCCAGCAGCTCTAGCGGGGGGGTAAATGAGCAGTTCTTC. Translating it yields CASSSSGGVNEQFF.

This chain uses TRBV7-8 with TRBJ1-1; D is possibly TRBD1 (6 bases). Trimming took off 5 bases at V and 8 bases at J, with 15 bases between the two ends. CDR1 SGHVS and CDR2 FQNEAQ come from the germline V gene. The CDR3 contains 13 residues. This chain's CDR3 is CASSVWGGTEAFF. As DNA, the CDR3 is TGTGCCAGCAGCGTATGGGGGGGGACAGAAGCTTTCTTT.

The sample holds a few counts of this clone. J is TRBJ1-2 and V is TRBV29-1; D remains unclear. Germline V CDR1 and CDR2: SQVTM, ANQGSEA. CDR3 size: 11 residues. V shed 8 bases and J shed 6 bases, with 13 bases lying between them. CDR3 in amino acids: CSTIGADGYTF. CDR3 DNA: TGCAGCACTATCGGTGCGGATGGCTACACCTTC.

This clone has more than one count but fewer than ten. V gene TRBV18 combines with J gene TRBJ2-1; no reliable D call. V was cut by 4 bases and J by 8 bases, with 15 bases left in between. The CDR3 has 14 residues. Looked up from germline, CDR1 is KGHSH and CDR2 is LQKENI. The DNA for the CDR3 is TGTGCCAGCTCACTCCTGAACACACGTGATGAGCAGTTCTTC. As protein: CASSLLNTRDEQFF.

The CDR3 DNA follows: TGTGCCAGCAGCCCCGGGCAACAGGGGAACACCATATATTTT. As protein: CASSPGQQGNTIYF. The V and J genes are TRBV7-6 and TRBJ1-3; 7 positions match TRBD1. Trimming removed 5 bases from V and 7 bases from J; junction bases left unmatched: 8. Germline values: CDR1 SGHVS, CDR2 FNYEAQ. The CDR3 totals 14 residues.

The chain has TRBV12-5 and TRBJ2-1; tentatively, D is TRBD1 (6 bases). V was trimmed by 3 bases and J by 4 bases, leaving 16 bases between them. The CDR3 consists of 16 residues. Germline V gene lookup returns CDR1 LGHNT and CDR2 FRNRAP. CDR3 DNA: TGTGCTAGTGGTTTTTTAATTGGGGGCCAGTACAATGAGCAGTTCTTC. Translated: CASGFLIGGQYNEQFF.

This clone was seen only a few times. The chain links TRBV11-3 to TRBJ2-1; D is unresolved. V lost 1 base and J 1 base, leaving 5 bases between the germline ends. This CDR3 region has 14 residues. In germline, CDR1 is SGHNT, CDR2 YENEEA. The CDR3 bases are TGTGCCAGCAGCTTAGGGAGTTCCTACAATGAGCAGTTCTTC. Amino acid sequence: CASSLGSSYNEQFF.

The chain recombines TRBV7-2 with TRBJ2-6, with 8 bases matching TRBD1. The length of the CDR3 is 17 residues. The trim removed 9 bases at V and 0 bases at J, leaving 10 bases unmatched. Germline CDR1 SGHTA, CDR2 FQGNSA. Here the CDR3 DNA reads TGTGCCAGTTCCCCCGGGACAGGCCACTCTGGGGCCAACGTCCTGACTTTC. It yields the protein CASSPGTGHSGANVLTF. The complete variable domain, with remaining parts taken from reference TRBV7-2 and TRBJ2-6, reads GAGVSQSPSNKVTEKGKDVELRCDPISGHTALYWYRQSLGQGLEFLIYFQGNSAPDKSGLPSDRFSAERTGGSVSTLTIQRTQQEDSAVYLCASSPGTGHSGANVLTFGAGSRLTVL.

The chain joins TRBV2 to TRBJ1-6; D is perhaps TRBD1 (6 bases). Germline V gene sequence: CDR1 SNHLY, CDR2 FYNNEI. There are 15 residues in the CDR3. V dropped 7 bases and J dropped 7 bases, with 17 bases sitting between them. The DNA for the CDR3 is TGTGCCAGCACCAGAGCGGGGACACAGAATTCACCCCTCCACTTT. It specifies CASTRAGTQNSPLHF.

The sample holds a few counts of this clone. J is TRBJ1-6 and V is TRBV5-1, with 8 bases matching TRBD1. CDR1 SGHRS and CDR2 YFSETQ come from the germline V gene. Trimming cost V 4 bases and J 4 bases; bases outside gene matches: 4. The CDR3 has 15 residues. CDR3 nucleotides: TGCGCCAGCAGCCCCCAGGGGGCTTATAATTCACCCCTCCACTTT. Amino acid sequence: CASSPQGAYNSPLHF.

The chain uses TRBV3-1 (or the pseudogene TRBV3-2) and TRBJ2-3; 12 bases are a match to TRBD2. Trimming at V came to 3 bases and at J to 5 bases, leaving 6 bases not matched to a gene. The CDR3 has 16 residues. The germline gives CDR1 LGHDT, CDR2 YNNKEL (reference sequence). The CDR3 here is CASSHSSGGERDTQYF. The CDR3 DNA reads TGTGCCAGCAGCCACTCTAGCGGGGGGGAAAGAGATACGCAGTATTTT.

This clone showed up just a few times. The V call is TRBV30, the J call TRBJ1-1; unclear D gene. From germline, CDR1 is GTSNPN and CDR2 SVGIG (reference sequence). The CDR3 is 13 amino acids. The V gene lost 4 bases and the J gene lost 10 bases, with 19 bases spanning the gap. CDR3 amino acids: CAWTLLGGVSAFF. CDR3 coding DNA: TGTGCCTGGACTCTGCTAGGCGGGGTGTCAGCTTTCTTT.

The chain couples TRBV7-2 to TRBJ2-3; 8 bases are shared with TRBD2. After removal of 5 bases from V and 7 bases from J, the junction contained 2 bases not matched to a gene. The germline gives CDR1 SGHTA, CDR2 FQGNSA. CDR3 length: 12 amino acids. The CDR3 loop is CASSPGGHTQYF. The DNA for the CDR3 is TGTGCCAGCAGCCCGGGGGGGCATACGCAGTATTTT. The full variable domain, rest sourced from reference TRBV7-2 and TRBJ2-3, is GAGVSQSPSNKVTEKGKDVELRCDPISGHTALYWYRQSLGQGLEFLIYFQGNSAPDKSGLPSDRFSAERTGGSVSTLTIQRTQQEDSAVYLCASSPGGHTQYFGPGTRLTVL.